This T cell receptor (beta chain) came from a study of early T cells in non-severe SARS-CoV-2 infection. Unique molecular identifiers were affixed to single, distinct cDNA molecules. From the 5' RACE reads, TCRdb called clonotypes with MiXCR, one entry per CDR3 protein. The table includes tens of thousands of distinct CDR3 sequences, 9% to 15% detected once. A few counts support this clonotype. What it binds is unknown. V lost 5 bases to trimming and J lost 5 bases, with 15 bases between them. This CDR3 spans 14 amino acids. Germline-derived CDR1 and CDR2 are MRHNA and SNTAGT. Study conclusions and caveats: Comparison of clonotypes with VDJdb favored anti-spike CD8 responses while missing private and CD4 specificities.

This clonotype was obtained from an adult who was a healthcare worker with PCR-confirmed SARS-CoV-2 infection or an uninfected control (not recorded which). The sequenced sample was whole blood. The chain is built from TRBV6-4 and TRBJ1-1; weak D call: TRBD1 (5 bases). The CDR3: CASSPDSEGTEAFF. CDR3 bases: TGTGCCAGCAGTCCCGACAGCGAAGGGACTGAAGCTTTCTTT.